This T cell receptor (beta chain) was identified during a study of T cell repertoires in cytomegalovirus infection. Study-level results: Public TCR beta family frequency separated CMV-and-HLA carriers, including in an independent cohort.

At least ten counts were recorded for this clonotype. Its antigen is not identified. TCRdb independently ran MiXCR on the reads; one entry per CDR3 protein. The sample yields some 400,000 distinct CDR3 sequences, approximately 32% seen once. CDR1 is KGHDR, CDR2 SFDVKD, per germline. Trimming removed 9 bases from V and 5 bases from J; junction bases left unmatched: 11. CDR3 length: 15 amino acids. This rearrangement joins TRBV24-1 to TRBJ1-5, with 8 bases matching TRBD1. This TCR derives from a human donor in good health (CMV status not recorded). Some clones in this sample may be carry-over from other donors' samples. Sequenced material: PBMCs. In DNA form, the CDR3 reads TGTGCCACCTCAGGACAGGGAGATTGGGATCAGCCCCAGCATTTT. Its protein product is CATSGQGDWDQPQHF.